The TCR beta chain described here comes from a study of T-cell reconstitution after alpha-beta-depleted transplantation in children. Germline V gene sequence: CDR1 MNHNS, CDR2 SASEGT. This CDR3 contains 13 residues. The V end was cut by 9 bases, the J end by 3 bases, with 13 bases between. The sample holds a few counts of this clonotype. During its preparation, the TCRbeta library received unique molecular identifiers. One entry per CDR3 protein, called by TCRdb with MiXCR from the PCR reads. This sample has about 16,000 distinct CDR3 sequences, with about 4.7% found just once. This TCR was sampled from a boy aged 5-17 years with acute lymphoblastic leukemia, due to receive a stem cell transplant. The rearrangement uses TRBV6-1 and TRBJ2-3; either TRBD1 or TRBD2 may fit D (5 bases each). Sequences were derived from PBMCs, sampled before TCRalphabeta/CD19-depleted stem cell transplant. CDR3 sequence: CARSRDLTDTQYF. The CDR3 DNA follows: TGTGCCAGGTCTCGGGACCTAACAGATACGCAGTATTTT.